The rows below give T cell receptor beta chains drawn from one sample of a study of preoperative IRX-2 immunotherapy in early breast cancer. Generated by immunoSEQ multiplex PCR, the TCRdb table keeps only in-frame clones and is missing some. This table has just over 25,000 clones, roughly four fifths appearing once. The sample in question was lymph node tissue, obtained after IRX-2 immunotherapy. The receptors were gathered from a human donor with breast cancer. CDR3s include the opening cysteine and the closing phenylalanine or tryptophan. D genes are given only for firm matches. Part of the rows lack a size; the others show once, few, many or a class for expanded clones.

>.|TRBJ1-4|TRBV7-6|.
CASSLVAGGIREEKLFF
TGTGCCAGCAGCTTAGTCGCGGGGGGGATAAGGGAAGAAAAACTGTTTTTT
>few|TRBJ1-4|TRBV19|TRBD1
CASSRQGAQATNEKLFF
TGTGCCAGTAGTAGGCAGGGGGCCCAAGCTACTAATGAAAAACTGTTTTTT
>few|TRBJ2-3|TRBV7-1|TRBD1
CASGTGGSSADTQYF
TGTGCCAGCGGAACAGGGGGCAGTTCGGCAGATACGCAGTATTTT
>once|TRBJ1-5|TRBV18|TRBD1
CASTVRRDRGPGGNQPQHF
TGTGCCAGCACGGTTAGGAGGGACAGGGGACCCGGGGGCAATCAGCCCCAGCATTTT
>.|TRBJ1-1|TRBV5-1|.
CASSLVGGRRLNEAFF
TGCGCCAGCAGCTTGGTTGGGGGCCGCCGGCTGAATGAAGCTTTCTTT
>.|TRBJ2-2|TRBV11-3|TRBD1
CASSSQIQGTGELFF
TGTGCCAGCAGTTCCCAGATACAGGGGACCGGGGAGCTGTTTTTT
>.|TRBJ1-2|TRBV11-1|TRBD1
CASSSPDRVGGYTF
TGTGCCAGCAGCTCCCCCGACAGGGTCGGTGGCTACACCTTC
>.|TRBJ2-3|TRBV6-8|.
CASSYGGTDTQYF
TGTGCCAGCAGTTACGGGGGCACAGATACGCAGTATTTT
>.|TRBJ2-7|TRBV18|TRBD1
CASSPPTGGGEQYF
TGTGCCAGCTCACCACCGACAGGGGGCGGAGAGCAGTACTTC
>.|TRBJ2-5|TRBV12-5|TRBD2
CASGLVPSGNPQETQYF
TGTGCTAGTGGTTTGGTACCTAGCGGGAATCCCCAAGAGACCCAGTACTTC
>once|TRBJ1-2|TRBV28|TRBD1
CASSLDRGLSGYTF
TGTGCCAGCAGTTTAGACAGGGGGCTTAGTGGCTACACCTTC
>.|TRBJ1-1|TRBV6-7|.
CASSMGFGGRATEAFF
TGTGCCAGCAGTATGGGCTTTGGGGGCCGGGCCACTGAAGCTTTCTTT
>.|TRBJ1-1|TRBV28|TRBD1
CASSSRTGGLTEAFF
TGTGCCAGCAGTTCCCGGACAGGGGGCTTGACTGAAGCTTTCTTT
>.|TRBJ1-2|TRBV6-7|.
CASSYSDTNYGYTF
TGTGCCAGCAGTTACTCGGATACTAACTATGGCTACACCTTC
>.|TRBJ2-2|TRBV5-1|.
CASSLDLSNTGELFF
TGCGCCAGCAGCTTGGACTTGTCGAACACCGGGGAGCTGTTTTTT
>.|TRBJ1-2|TRBV6-8|.
CASSYSPGGGYTF
TGTGCCAGCAGTTACTCTCCGGGCGGTGGCTACACCTTC
>.|TRBJ2-1|TRBV11-3|TRBD2
CASSRGAGYNEQFF
TGTGCCAGCAGCCGGGGAGCGGGGTACAATGAGCAGTTCTTC
>.|TRBJ2-5|TRBV6-7|.
CASSEEWGSKTQYF
TGTGCCAGCAGTGAAGAATGGGGAAGCAAGACCCAGTACTTC
>once|TRBJ1-4|TRBV29-1|.
CSVDLGREKLFF
TGCAGCGTTGACCTGGGAAGGGAAAAACTGTTTTTT
>.|TRBJ2-1|TRBV18|TRBD2
CASRVSGGASEQFF
TGTGCCAGCCGAGTAAGCGGGGGGGCCAGTGAGCAGTTCTTC
>.|TRBJ2-5|TRBV6-4|.
CAISDAGANQETQYF
TGTGCCATCAGTGACGCGGGGGCTAACCAAGAGACCCAGTACTTC
>.|TRBJ1-5|TRBV2|TRBD1
CASMRGLDNQPQHF
TGTGCCAGCATGAGGGGGCTGGACAATCAGCCCCAGCATTTT
>few|TRBJ2-1|TRBV6-8|TRBD1
CASSYSGTGFFNEQFF
TGTGCCAGCAGTTACTCAGGGACAGGGTTCTTCAATGAGCAGTTCTTC
>.|TRBJ1-1|TRBV18|.
CASSRVTANTEAFF
TGTGCCAGCTCACGGGTGACAGCGAACACTGAAGCTTTCTTT
>.|TRBJ2-3|TRBV28|.
CASLRESTDTQYF
TGTGCCAGCCTGAGGGAGAGCACAGATACGCAGTATTTT
>.|TRBJ1-2|TRBV6-8|.
CASSQSRASNYGYTF
TGTGCCAGCAGTCAAAGCAGGGCGAGTAACTATGGCTACACCTTC
>.|TRBJ1-1|TRBV18|.
CASSPKALNTEAFF
TGTGCCAGCTCACCAAAAGCACTGAACACTGAAGCTTTCTTT
>.|TRBJ2-3|TRBV6-8|TRBD2
CATKGGLAGSDTQYF
TGTGCCACCAAGGGAGGACTAGCGGGGTCAGATACGCAGTATTTT
>.|TRBJ2-1|TRBV6-8|TRBD2
CVSRASGTSSYNEQFF
TGTGTCAGCAGGGCTAGCGGGACGTCCTCCTACAATGAGCAGTTCTTC
>few|TRBJ2-5|TRBV19|.
CASSTTVQETQYF
TGTGCCAGTAGTACGACAGTCCAAGAGACCCAGTACTTC
>.|TRBJ2-2|TRBV28|TRBD1
CASSLETGGSGELFF
TGTGCCAGCAGTTTGGAAACAGGGGGCTCCGGGGAGCTGTTTTTT
>.|TRBJ2-1|TRBV6-8|TRBD1
CASPPRQGVNEQFF
TGTGCCAGCCCCCCGAGACAGGGGGTCAATGAGCAGTTCTTC
>few|TRBJ2-5|TRBV7-6|TRBD1
CASSPTGGEETQYF
TGTGCCAGCAGTCCGACAGGGGGAGAAGAGACCCAGTACTTC
>.|TRBJ1-1|TRBV18|.
CASSFGAGSSTEAFF
TGTGCCAGCTCATTTGGGGCCGGGAGTTCCACTGAAGCTTTCTTT
>.|TRBJ2-2|TRBV6-8|TRBD2
CASSWRGSNTGELFF
TGTGCCAGCAGTTGGCGGGGGTCGAACACCGGGGAGCTGTTTTTT
>.|TRBJ2-6|TRBV5-1|.
CASSLQGYSGANVLTF
TGCGCCAGCAGCTTGCAGGGTTACTCTGGGGCCAACGTCCTGACTTTC
>.|TRBJ1-5|TRBV29-1|.
CSVAGSNQPQHF
TGCAGCGTTGCGGGGAGCAATCAGCCCCAGCATTTT
>few|TRBJ2-3|TRBV28|.
CATLTGRQTDTQYF
TGTGCCACCCTAACAGGGAGACAAACAGATACGCAGTATTTT
>.|TRBJ1-1|TRBV6-8|.
CASSYGAEAEAFF
TGTGCCAGCAGTTACGGGGCAGAGGCTGAAGCTTTCTTT
>.|TRBJ2-1|TRBV14|.
CASSQYDAPTQNEQFF
TGTGCCAGCAGCCAATATGACGCACCTACGCAGAATGAGCAGTTCTTC
>.|TRBJ2-7|TRBV5-1|.
CASGLDSRSYEQYF
TGCGCCAGCGGATTAGACAGCAGATCCTACGAGCAGTACTTC
>.|TRBJ2-5|TRBV6-8|TRBD2
CASRRGLAGVQETQYF
TGTGCCAGCAGGAGGGGACTAGCGGGGGTGCAAGAGACCCAGTACTTC
>.|TRBJ2-3|TRBV6-8|TRBD2
CAGRLAGGADTQYF
TGTGCCGGTCGACTAGCGGGGGGCGCAGATACGCAGTATTTT
>.|TRBJ1-2|TRBV27|TRBD1
CASSLQGSYGYTF
TGTGCCAGCAGTCTACAGGGGTCCTATGGCTACACCTTC
>.|TRBJ2-1|TRBV29-1|.
CSVRQRLNNEQFF
TGCAGCGTTCGGCAAAGGCTAAACAATGAGCAGTTCTTC
>.|TRBJ2-2|TRBV6-8|.
CASRKGQGFTGELFF
TGTGCCAGCCGAAAAGGCCAGGGATTCACCGGGGAGCTGTTTTTT
>.|TRBJ1-2|TRBV19|.
CASSVVEGLGYTF
TGTGCCAGTAGCGTTGTAGAGGGGCTTGGCTACACCTTC
>.|TRBJ1-4|TRBV7-5|.
CASSSTSGIWEKLFF
TGTGCCAGCAGCTCGACCTCAGGGATATGGGAAAAACTGTTTTTT
>.|TRBJ1-2|TRBV19|TRBD1
CASTRTGVYGYTF
TGTGCCAGTACCCGGACAGGGGTATATGGCTACACCTTC
>.|TRBJ2-7|TRBV12-5|.
CANGRSDGSYEQYF
TGTGCCAACGGCCGAAGCGACGGTTCCTACGAGCAGTACTTC